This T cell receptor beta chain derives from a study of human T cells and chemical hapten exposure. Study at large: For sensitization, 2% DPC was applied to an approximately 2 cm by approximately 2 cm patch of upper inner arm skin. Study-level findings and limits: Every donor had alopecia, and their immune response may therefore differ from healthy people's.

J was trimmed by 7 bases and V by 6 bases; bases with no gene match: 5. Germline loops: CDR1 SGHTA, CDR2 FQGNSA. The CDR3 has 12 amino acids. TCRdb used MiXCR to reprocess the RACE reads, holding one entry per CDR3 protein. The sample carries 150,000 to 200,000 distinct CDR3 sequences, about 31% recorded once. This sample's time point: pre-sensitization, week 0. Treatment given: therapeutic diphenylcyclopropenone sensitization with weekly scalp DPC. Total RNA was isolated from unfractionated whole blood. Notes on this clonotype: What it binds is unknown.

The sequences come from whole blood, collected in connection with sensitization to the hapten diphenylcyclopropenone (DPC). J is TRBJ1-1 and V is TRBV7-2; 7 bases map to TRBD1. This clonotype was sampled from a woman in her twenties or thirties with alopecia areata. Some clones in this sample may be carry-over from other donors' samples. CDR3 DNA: TGTGCCAGCAGACGAGGACAGGATGAAGCTTTCTTT. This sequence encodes CASRRGQDEAFF.